These 27 T cell receptor beta chains share one sample of origin, sequenced in a study of T cells in Graves' hyperthyroidism and ophthalmopathy. Using RNA transcripts as the source, TCR beta CDR3 regions were amplified. HTBI primers drove first-round RT-PCR of the TCR CDR3. TCRdb itself ran the multiplex PCR reads through MiXCR, one entry per CDR3 protein. The table lists a few hundred thousand distinct CDR3 sequences, approximately 15% of them singletons, with more than 10% in the top ten. The sequencing sample was made of blood. Receptor source: a woman aged 40-49 years with Graves' hyperthyroidism that later progressed to Graves' ophthalmopathy.

This clonotype was seen ten or more times. The V gene is TRBV9, the J gene TRBJ2-7; unclear D gene. Germline CDR1 is SGDLS and CDR2 is YYNGEE. Trimming took 0 bases from V and 4 from J, leaving 11 bases between them. CDR3 length: 14 amino acids. The CDR3 here is CASSVGPATYEQYF. The CDR3 DNA is TGTGCCAGCAGCGTAGGGCCGGCGACATACGAGCAGTACTTC.

This chain uses TRBV30 with TRBJ1-1; D is undetermined. The CDR3 is 11 amino acids. Germline V gives CDR1 GTSNPN, CDR2 SVGIG (reference sequence). Trimming shortened V by 3 bases and J by 11 bases, and 13 bases separated the two germline ends. The CDR3 coding sequence is TGTGCCTGGAGCCCGTCCCACGCGGCTTTCTTT. This translates into CAWSPSHAAFF.

The J gene is TRBJ2-5, the V gene TRBV9; 14 positions match TRBD2. The CDR3 contains 19 residues. Germline CDR1 reads SGDLS; CDR2 reads YYNGEE. V dropped 4 bases and J dropped 0; count of bases not matched to a gene: 11. This CDR3 reads CASSPRLGLAGGDQETQYF. CDR3 nucleotide sequence: TGTGCCAGCAGCCCAAGACTCGGACTAGCGGGGGGCGACCAAGAGACCCAGTACTTC.

This clonotype has ten or more counts. The CDR3 sequence is CSAREPGARNEQYF. The DNA for the CDR3 is TGCAGTGCTAGAGAACCGGGAGCTAGGAACGAGCAGTACTTC. This rearrangement joins TRBV20-1 to TRBJ2-7; D is perhaps TRBD2 (6 bases). Germline assignment: CDR1 DFQATT and CDR2 SNEGSKA (reference sequence). V shed 0 bases and J shed 5 bases, with 14 bases lying between them. CDR3 size: 14 residues.

This clonotype was detected a few times. V gene TRBV4-1 combines with J gene TRBJ1-5, with no clear D. Germline V gene lookup returns CDR1 MGHRA and CDR2 YSYEKL. This CDR3 has 16 residues. Between the trimmed V and J ends, which lost 1 base and 2 bases, there was a span of 12 bases. CDR3 region: CASSQGLRGGNQPQHF. In DNA, the CDR3 is TGCGCCAGCAGCCAAGGTCTCCGGGGTGGCAATCAGCCCCAGCATTTT.

This clonotype has only one observation. A much larger clonotype is one base distant, so this may be a read error. V usage is TRBV24-1 and J usage is TRBJ1-4; 9 nucleotides agree with TRBD1. From germline, CDR1 is KGHDR and CDR2 SFDVKD. This CDR3 has 14 residues. In DNA form, the CDR3 reads TGTGACACCAGTGAGGGGACAGGGCGTGAAAAACTGTTTTTT. Amino acids: CDTSEGTGREKLFF.

This clonotype showed up many times. The CDR3 reads CASRGGLSWEQYF. The CDR3, as DNA: TGTGCCAGCAGGGGTGGGTTGAGTTGGGAGCAGTACTTC. This chain uses TRBV2 with TRBJ2-7, with D unclear. The V gene's germline CDR1 is SNHLY and CDR2 FYNNEI. Trimming removed 6 bases at V and 7 bases at J, with 16 bases between. This CDR3 has 13 residues.

In regard to this clonotype: A much larger clone is a single base away; this may be a read error. This chain links TRBV6-1 with TRBJ1-5; no firm D call. Trimming took 8 bases from V and 9 from J, leaving 23 bases between them. This CDR3 is built from 15 residues. In germline, CDR1 is MNHNS, CDR2 SASEGT. The CDR3 reads CASEKVLRHLRPQHF. CDR3 nucleotides: TGTGCCAGCGAAAAGGTATTGAGACACCTTCGGCCCCAGCATTTT.

This clonotype turned up a few times. V gene TRBV9 combines with J gene TRBJ2-4, with 7 nucleotides matching TRBD2. In germline, CDR1 is SGDLS, CDR2 YYNGEE. CDR3 length equals 15 residues. The V segment lost 4 bases and the J segment 0 bases; nucleotides outside the gene matches: 4. The CDR3 DNA reads as TGTGCCAGCAGCCCCGGGGGGATAGCCAAAAACATTCAGTACTTC. Translated: CASSPGGIAKNIQYF.

This clonotype was picked up one time. The CDR3 region is CASSVTSGSYTEQFF. CDR3 nucleotides: TGCGCCAGCAGCGTGACTAGCGGGAGTTATACTGAGCAGTTCTTC. This chain joins TRBV5-1 and TRBJ2-1; 12 bases are a match to TRBD2. The CDR3 is 15 residues long. V lost 4 bases to trimming and J lost 9 bases; unmatched junction nucleotides: 8. Germline-derived CDR1 and CDR2 are SGHRS and YFSETQ.

The chain has TRBV9 and TRBJ2-5, with 7 bases identical to TRBD1. CDR3 length: 14 residues. Trimming at V came to 4 bases and at J to 2 bases, leaving 5 bases not matched to a gene. From germline, CDR1 is SGDLS and CDR2 YYNGEE. CDR3 sequence: CASSNRDRQETQYF. The CDR3 DNA reads TGTGCCAGCAGCAACCGGGACAGACAAGAGACCCAGTACTTC.

This clonotype was seen ten or more times. The V and J genes are TRBV12-3 or TRBV12-4 and TRBJ2-7; D perhaps matches TRBD1 (5 bases). This CDR3 comprises 15 residues. The germline V and J ends were trimmed by 3 bases and 2 bases, with 14 bases remaining between them. CDR3 bases: TGTGCCAGCAGTTTTGGACACGACGGGCCCTACGAGCAGTACTTC. Amino acid sequence: CASSFGHDGPYEQYF.

This clonotype occurred a few times. The rearrangement uses TRBV7-9 and TRBJ1-1; 7 bases map to TRBD1. Germline-derived CDR1 and CDR2 are SEHNR and FQNEAQ (reference sequence). J was trimmed by 9 bases and V by 2 bases; bases with no gene match: 3. The CDR3 contains 12 residues. CDR3 sequence reads: CASSLQQGQAFF. CDR3 bases: TGTGCCAGCAGCTTACAACAGGGGCAAGCTTTCTTT.

This rearrangement joins TRBV12-3 or TRBV12-4 to TRBJ2-1; 12 nucleotides align to TRBD1. Trimming removed 6 bases from V and 16 bases from J; junction bases left unmatched: 4. The CDR3 sequence is 11 residues long. The CDR3 loop reads CASRRDRGQFF. Written as DNA, the CDR3 is TGTGCCAGCAGACGGGACAGGGGGCAATTCTTC.

The V and J genes are TRBV6-4 and TRBJ2-3; 12 nucleotides align to TRBD1. Losses at the gene ends were 3 bases for V and 5 bases for J; bases not matched to a gene: 3. This CDR3 has 15 residues. Germline loops: CDR1 MRHNA, CDR2 SNTAGT. The CDR3 here is CASSDGTGGKDTQYF. The DNA of the CDR3 is TGTGCCAGCAGTGATGGGACAGGGGGCAAAGATACGCAGTATTTT.

Details on this clonotype: A much larger clone differs from this one at a single base, so this may be a read error. This chain joins TRBV11-2 and TRBJ2-7, with no clear D. CDR1 is SGHAT and CDR2 is FQNNGV in the germline V gene. The CDR3 has 14 amino acids. The DNA of the CDR3 is TGTGCCAGCAGCTTAGCCACAGCCTCCTTCGAGCAGTACTTC. This gives the protein CASSLATASFEQYF.

This clonotype was seen ten or more times. The rearrangement links TRBV5-6 to TRBJ2-3, with 7 nucleotides matching TRBD2. Germline V gene sequence: CDR1 SGHDT, CDR2 YYEEEE. V gave up 2 bases and J gave up 6 bases; unmatched junction bases: 15. The CDR3 runs 17 residues. CDR3 protein: CASSFRSAGYVSDTQYF. As DNA, the CDR3 is TGTGCCAGCAGCTTCAGATCAGCGGGATATGTTTCGGATACGCAGTATTTT.

A note on this clonotype: A read error is possible here, since a much larger clone lies one base away. The chain links TRBV6-1 to TRBJ2-7; D gene ambiguous. V was shortened by 0 bases and J by 4 bases, with 16 bases between the two germline ends. The CDR3 loop spans 16 amino acids. Germline CDR1 MNHNS, CDR2 SASEGT. CDR3 loop: CASSEAQYSTLYEQYF. CDR3 DNA: TGTGCCAGCAGTGAAGCCCAGTACTCCACCCTTTACGAGCAGTACTTC.

The chain carries TRBV6-1 and TRBJ1-2; a weak D match, TRBD1 (5 bases). Trimming removed 8 bases at V and 5 bases at J, with 12 bases between. Germline V lookup: CDR1 MNHNS, CDR2 SASEGT. CDR3 length: 12 amino acids. Here the CDR3 DNA reads TGTGCCAGCGGACTCGGGGGGTATGGCTACACCTTC. This gives the protein CASGLGGYGYTF.

This clonotype occurred many times. In nucleotides, the CDR3 is TGTGCCAGCAGTTTACAACTAGCGCCCTTCGTGGGAGAGACCCAGTACTTC. Translating gives CASSLQLAPFVGETQYF. This chain connects TRBV28 to TRBJ2-5, with 7 bases aligning to TRBD2. Germline trimming cut 2 bases from V and 4 bases from J; bases unmatched to any gene: 13. The CDR3 consists of 17 residues. Germline V CDR1 and CDR2: MDHEN, SYDVKM.

There are many counts of this clonotype. The chain is built from TRBV28 and TRBJ2-2; D gene unclear. The CDR3 spans 14 residues. V was clipped by 3 bases and J by 2 bases, with 7 bases between them. Germline V gene sequence: CDR1 MDHEN, CDR2 SYDVKM. The CDR3 DNA is TGTGCCAGCAGTTTTTACAGAAACACCGGGGAGCTGTTTTTT. Its protein is CASSFYRNTGELFF.

This rearrangement joins TRBV20-1 to TRBJ2-6, with 9 nucleotides matching TRBD1. Germline V gene sequence: CDR1 DFQATT, CDR2 SNEGSKA (reference sequence). The CDR3 loop spans 18 amino acids. Trimming took 4 bases from V and 4 from J; bases not matched to a gene: 14. This CDR3 is CSATSLDRGFSGANVLTF. In nucleotides, the CDR3 is TGCAGTGCTACGTCTCTCGACAGGGGGTTCTCCGGGGCCAACGTCCTGACTTTC.

This clonotype was seen at least ten times. V gene TRBV6-1 combines with J gene TRBJ2-7; D might be TRBD1 (6 bases). The length of the CDR3 is 15 residues. Looked up from germline, CDR1 is MNHNS and CDR2 is SASEGT. The ends were cut back, 3 bases at V and 3 bases at J, with 15 bases in the middle. The CDR3 sequence is CASSEGSWGLYEQYF. DNA for the CDR3: TGTGCCAGCAGTGAGGGCTCCTGGGGGCTCTACGAGCAGTACTTC.

This clonotype was seen many times. The V gene is TRBV11-2, the J gene TRBJ2-7; 8 bases are a match to TRBD1. CDR3 size: 17 residues. V gave up 1 base and J gave up 6 bases; unmatched junction bases: 14. Germline V gene data show CDR1 as SGHAT and CDR2 as FQNNGV. Here the CDR3 reads CASSLGVGTGGSGEQYF. For the CDR3, the DNA is TGTGCCAGCAGCTTAGGAGTAGGGACAGGAGGGTCTGGCGAGCAGTACTTC.

This clonotype came up many times. The chain combines TRBV24-1 with TRBJ1-2; D not resolved. V was clipped by 4 bases and J by 0 bases, with 5 bases between them. The CDR3 is 13 amino acids. Germline V lookup: CDR1 KGHDR, CDR2 SFDVKD. The CDR3 DNA reads as TGTGCCACCAGTGACGGAGCTAACTATGGCTACACCTTC. Encoded protein: CATSDGANYGYTF.

This clonotype occurred many times. The chain carries TRBV6-1 and TRBJ2-7; 8 nucleotides match TRBD1. The CDR3 has 15 residues. J gave up 1 base and V 6 bases, and 8 bases lay outside the gene matches. CDR1 is MNHNS and CDR2 is SASEGT in the germline V gene. CDR3 sequence: CASRGITGGSYEQYF. The CDR3 DNA is TGTGCCAGCAGGGGGATTACAGGGGGTTCCTACGAGCAGTACTTC.

This clonotype was detected a few times. V is TRBV19 and J is TRBJ1-2; D ambiguous. With 10 bases removed from V and 8 bases from J, the gap between germline ends came to 14 bases. The germline V gene has CDR1 LNHDA and CDR2 SQIVND (reference sequence). This CDR3 has 11 amino acids. The CDR3 here is CATKTHRGYTF. CDR3 nucleotides: TGTGCCACTAAAACCCACCGAGGCTACACCTTC. Together with reference TRBV19 and TRBJ1-2, the CDR3 gives the full variable domain: DGGITQSPKYLFRKEGQNVTLSCEQNLNHDAMYWYRQDPGQGLRLIYYSQIVNDFQKGDIAEGYSVSREKKESFPLTVTSAQKNPTAFYLCATKTHRGYTFGSGTRLTVV.